Below are 19 T cell receptor beta chains sequenced from a single sample in a study of T cells in Graves' hyperthyroidism and ophthalmopathy. It was RNA transcripts that yielded the amplified TCR beta CDR3 regions. When the TCR CDR3 underwent first-round RT-PCR, the HTBI primer set was used. TCRdb passed the multiplex PCR reads through MiXCR, listing each CDR3 protein once. The sample includes about 400,000 distinct CDR3 sequences, under 15% seen only once; the top ten take about 13%. Sequencing used blood. The receptors originated from a man aged 18 to 29 with Graves' ophthalmopathy.

V usage is TRBV6-2 or TRBV6-3 and J usage is TRBJ2-3; 10 nucleotides line up with TRBD2. V lost 7 bases and J lost 4; bases outside the gene matches: 5. This CDR3 contains 14 residues. Looked up from germline, CDR1 is MNHEY and CDR2 is SVGEGT. CDR3 nucleotides: TGTGCCAGCAAGCGGGGGGGAATTGCAGATACGCAGTATTTT. It yields the protein CASKRGGIADTQYF.

This clonotype was found many times. V usage is TRBV11-2 and J usage is TRBJ1-2, with unresolved D. The CDR3 is 12 residues long. The V and J ends lost 3 bases and 5 bases respectively, with 7 bases between them. Germline lookup yields CDR1 SGHAT and CDR2 FQNNGV. Here the CDR3 reads CASSFAPYGYTF. The CDR3, as DNA: TGTGCCAGCAGCTTTGCACCTTATGGCTACACCTTC.

About this clonotype itself: A read error may be the cause here, since a much bigger clone is one base away. The DNA is omitted, as the CDR3 cannot be located on it reliably, and the CDR3 follows TCRdb's listing. V gene TRBV30 combines with J gene TRBJ1-4; the table assigns TRBD1, which was not confirmed against the DNA. The germline V gene encodes CDR1 GTSNPN and CDR2 SVGIG (reference sequence). With termini counted, the CDR3 has 14 amino acids. The CDR3 sequence: CAWGEGAGNEKLSF.

This clonotype came up a few times. A much larger clone differs from this one at a single base, so this may be a read error. The gene calls are TRBV10-1 and TRBJ2-3; D possibly matches TRBD1 or TRBD2 (5 bases each). The CDR3 is made up of 12 amino acids. In germline, CDR1 is WNHNN, CDR2 SYGVQD (reference sequence). The CDR3 reads CASTGSTGTQYF. In DNA, the CDR3 is TGCGCCAGCACGGGGAGCACAGGTACGCAGTATTTT.

This clonotype occurred many times. The chain has TRBV2 and TRBJ1-1, with 10 bases that match TRBD1. With V trimmed by 7 bases and J by 8 bases, 4 bases remained unmatched. The CDR3 covers 12 residues. The germline CDR1 and CDR2 sequences are SNHLY and FYNNEI. The CDR3 nucleotides are TGTGCCAGCACCCTGGACAGGGGGGAAGCTTTCTTT. Translation: CASTLDRGEAFF.

This clonotype was found many times. The chain links TRBV10-3 to TRBJ2-3, with D uncertain. Germline CDR1 reads ENHRY; CDR2 reads SYGVKD. V lost 5 bases to trimming and J lost 3 bases, with 6 bases between them. The CDR3 extends over 12 amino acids. In nucleotides, the CDR3 is TGTGCCATCAGTTATCGGACAGATACGCAGTATTTT. This encodes CAISYRTDTQYF.

In this sample, this clonotype turned up many times. This sequence joins TRBV15 and TRBJ2-7; D may match TRBD1 or TRBD2 (5 bases each). Per germline, CDR1 LNHNV and CDR2 YYDKDF (reference sequence). The CDR3 covers 13 residues. The CDR3 region is CATEGIGTYEQYF. The CDR3 nucleotides read TGTGCGACCGAGGGGATAGGGACCTACGAGCAGTACTTC.

This clonotype appeared many times. The gene calls are TRBV4-1 and TRBJ2-7, with D maybe TRBD1 (7 bases). The germline V and J ends were trimmed by 1 base and 1 base, with 11 bases remaining between them. The CDR3 has 15 residues. CDR1 and CDR2 (germline): MGHRA, YSYEKL. The CDR3 reads CASSQGQGGSYEQYF. CDR3 sequence (DNA): TGCGCCAGCAGCCAAGGACAGGGAGGATCCTACGAGCAGTACTTC.

Details on this clonotype: This may stem from a read error, because a much larger clone lies one nucleotide away. The CDR3 coding sequence is TGTGCCAGCAGCGCAGGGACAGGGGGATACGGGGAGCTGTCTTTT. This sequence encodes CASSAGTGGYGELSF. The chain is built from TRBV11-3 and TRBJ2-2, with TRBD1 identical over 11 bases. CDR1 and CDR2 from the germline V gene are SGHNT and YENEEA. The CDR3 has 15 amino acids.

In this sample, this clonotype turned up many times. The genes are TRBV10-1 and TRBJ2-7; D gene uncertain. Trimming shortened V by 3 bases and J by 0 bases, and 12 bases separated the two germline ends. The V gene's germline CDR1 is WNHNN and CDR2 SYGVQD (reference sequence). The CDR3 has 15 residues. This chain's CDR3 is CASSDPSFSSYEQYF. As DNA, the CDR3 is TGCGCCAGCAGTGACCCCAGCTTTAGCTCCTACGAGCAGTACTTC.

The genes are TRBV2 and TRBJ2-7, with D maybe TRBD2 (5 bases). CDR3 length: 11 residues. CDR1 SNHLY and CDR2 FYNNEI come from the germline V gene. V lost 5 bases and J lost 6, with 8 bases in between. The CDR3, as DNA: TGTGCCAGCAGTTACGGGGTCGAGCAGTACTTC. Translation gives CASSYGVEQYF.

This clonotype was counted a few times. V and J are TRBV6-1 and TRBJ1-1; D is possibly TRBD1 (6 bases). CDR1 MNHNS and CDR2 SASEGT come from the germline V gene. The CDR3 has 14 residues. V was shortened by 5 bases and J by 3 bases, with 13 bases between the two germline ends. CDR3 coding DNA: TGTGCCAGCAGTAACAGGGTCAGACACACTGAAGCTTTCTTT. Protein sequence: CASSNRVRHTEAFF.

This clonotype was seen ten or more times. The rearrangement links TRBV13 to TRBJ1-1; 8 positions match TRBD1. The V segment lost 6 bases and the J segment 6 bases; nucleotides outside the gene matches: 12. In germline, CDR1 is PRHDT, CDR2 FYEKMQ (reference sequence). The CDR3 is 15 amino acids. This CDR3 reads CASRAGGSGEAEAFF. In nucleotides, the CDR3 is TGTGCCAGCAGGGCAGGGGGCAGTGGGGAAGCTGAAGCTTTCTTT.

This clonotype was seen a handful of times. This may stem from a read error, because a much larger clone lies one nucleotide away. The chain couples TRBV2 to TRBJ1-1; unclear D gene. The V gene's germline CDR1 is SNHLY and CDR2 FYNNEI. V lost 2 bases to trimming and J lost 1 base, with 5 bases between them. The CDR3 extends over 13 amino acids. The CDR3 nucleotides read TGTGCCAGCAGTGAATGGAGGAACACTGAAGCTTTCTTT. This sequence encodes CASSEWRNTEAFF.

This clonotype showed up just a few times. The chain couples TRBV7-3 to TRBJ2-1; 9 bases fit TRBD1. The junction had 6 bases not matched to a gene; V was cut back by 3 bases and J by 0 bases. The CDR3 runs 17 residues. CDR1 is SGHTA and CDR2 is FQGTGA in the germline V gene. As DNA, the CDR3 is TGTGCCAGCAGCTTTCTAGGGACAGGGAGCTCCTACAATGAGCAGTTCTTC. Its protein is CASSFLGTGSSYNEQFF.

This clonotype was recorded at least ten times. V gene TRBV2 combines with J gene TRBJ1-5; 8 bases match TRBD1. Unmatched junction bases numbered 9, after V lost 4 bases and J lost 4 bases. Germline V gene data show CDR1 as SNHLY and CDR2 as FYNNEI. There are 16 residues in the CDR3. For the CDR3, the DNA is TGTGCCAGCAGTGGCCAGGGGGCGTCCGGAAATCAGCCCCAGCATTTT. This encodes CASSGQGASGNQPQHF.

This clonotype was seen only a few times. The chain employs TRBV10-2 and TRBJ2-1, with 7 bases matching TRBD2. CDR3 length equals 14 residues. The germline gives CDR1 WSHSY, CDR2 SAAADI. J gave up 6 bases and V 8 bases, and 10 bases lay outside the gene matches. Here the CDR3 DNA reads TGCGCCAGCCTGATGGGGATAGCGGGCAATGAGCAGTTCTTC. This sequence encodes CASLMGIAGNEQFF.

This clonotype was counted many times. The chain has TRBV7-2 and TRBJ2-7; D unclear. V gave up 1 base and J gave up 3 bases, with 7 bases separating them. This CDR3 is 13 amino acids long. Germline assignment: CDR1 SGHTA and CDR2 FQGNSA. CDR3 in DNA: TGTGCCAGCAGCTTAGATTTCTACTACGAGCAGTACTTC. Translated, it gives CASSLDFYYEQYF.

This rearrangement joins TRBV4-1 to TRBJ2-4, with D perhaps TRBD1 (6 bases). Looked up from germline, CDR1 is MGHRA and CDR2 is YSYEKL. The CDR3 extends over 19 amino acids. Trimming left V 0 bases short and J 1 base short, with 19 bases between. The CDR3 DNA sequence: TGCGCCAGCAGCCAAGAAGCAGGGGTCCATTTAGGGGCCAAAAACATTCAGTACTTC. It is translated as CASSQEAGVHLGAKNIQYF.